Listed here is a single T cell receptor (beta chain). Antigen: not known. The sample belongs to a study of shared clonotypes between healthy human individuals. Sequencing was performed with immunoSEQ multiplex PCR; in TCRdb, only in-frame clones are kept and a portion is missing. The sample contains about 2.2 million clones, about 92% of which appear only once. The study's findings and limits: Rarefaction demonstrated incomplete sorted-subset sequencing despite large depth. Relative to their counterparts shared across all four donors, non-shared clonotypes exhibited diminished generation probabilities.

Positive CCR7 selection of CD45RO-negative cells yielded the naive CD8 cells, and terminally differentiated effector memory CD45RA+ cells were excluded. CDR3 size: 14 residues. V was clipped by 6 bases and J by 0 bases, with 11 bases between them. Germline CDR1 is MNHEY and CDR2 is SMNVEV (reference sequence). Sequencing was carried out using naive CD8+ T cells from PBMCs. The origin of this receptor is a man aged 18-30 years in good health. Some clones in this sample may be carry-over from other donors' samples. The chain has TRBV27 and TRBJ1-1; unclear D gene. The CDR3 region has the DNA TGTGCCAGCAGAGAAGGACTTATGAACACTGAAGCTTTCTTT. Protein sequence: CASREGLMNTEAFF.